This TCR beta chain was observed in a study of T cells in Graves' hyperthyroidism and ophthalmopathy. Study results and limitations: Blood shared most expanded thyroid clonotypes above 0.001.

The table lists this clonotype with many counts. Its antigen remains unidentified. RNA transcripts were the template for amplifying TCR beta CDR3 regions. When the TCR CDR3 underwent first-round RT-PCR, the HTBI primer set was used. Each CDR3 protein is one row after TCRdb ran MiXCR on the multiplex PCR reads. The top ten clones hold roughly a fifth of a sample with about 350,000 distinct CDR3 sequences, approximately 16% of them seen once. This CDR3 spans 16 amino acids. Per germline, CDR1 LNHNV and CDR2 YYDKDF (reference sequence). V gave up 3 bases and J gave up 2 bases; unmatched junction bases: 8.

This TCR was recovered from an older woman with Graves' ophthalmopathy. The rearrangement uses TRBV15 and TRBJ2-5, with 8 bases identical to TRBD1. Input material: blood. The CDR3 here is CATSSGQGRIQETQYF. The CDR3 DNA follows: TGTGCCACCAGCAGCGGACAGGGCCGAATACAAGAGACCCAGTACTTC.